In this sample, the clone carrying this TCR beta chain turned up many times. This sample is part of a study of T cells in Graves' hyperthyroidism and ophthalmopathy. When ophthalmopathy did not progress within 18 months, Graves' hyperthyroidism was considered stable. Not enrolled were patients with uncontrolled infection, other autoimmune disease, pregnancy or lactation. Orbital computed tomography, thyroid ultrasound, serum thyroxine and TRAb, and clinical symptoms together informed the diagnoses. It was 10 ml of fresh peripheral blood that supplied the PBMCs. V lost 0 bases and J lost 4; bases outside the gene matches: 3. There are 15 residues in the CDR3. Per the germline V gene, CDR1 is SNHLY and CDR2 is FYNNEI. The CDR3 regions of TCR beta were amplified from RNA transcripts. HTBI primers were employed in a first-round RT-PCR of the TCR CDR3. TCRdb reprocessed the multiplex PCR reads with MiXCR, giving one entry per CDR3 protein. The data contain about 700,000 distinct CDR3 sequences, 13% to 15% of them singletons.

The TCR was taken from a woman between 18 and 30 years old with Graves' hyperthyroidism. The sequenced sample was blood. The chain is built from TRBV2 and TRBJ2-5, with 9 bases lining up with TRBD2. CDR3 nucleotide sequence: TGTGCCAGCAGTGAAGCAGGGACTAGCCTAGAGACCCAGTACTTC. This gives the protein CASSEAGTSLETQYF.